The rows below give T cell receptor beta chains drawn from one sample of a study of immune cell composition in non-small cell lung cancer. The method was immunoSEQ multiplex PCR; TCRdb's version includes in-frame clones alone and lacks a portion of them. Altogether 12,000 to 15,000 clones are present, about 70% being singletons, with the ten largest covering approximately 14%. The sequenced sample consisted of lung tumor tissue. These receptors were taken from a human donor with non-small cell lung cancer. The CDR3 runs from the conserved cysteine through the conserved F or W. The order of the fields is V gene, CDR3 protein.

TRBV19	CASTKGWARENTDTQYF
TRBV4-2	CASSFTSGGPSSYEQYF
TRBV19	CASSISTSGRPSEETQYF
TRBV5-4	CASSSGLAGDEQYF
TRBV19	CASSLGTGREQYF
TRBV7-9	CASSRYNEQFF
TRBV5-1	CASSFTSGGASDTQYF
TRBV7-2	CASRHAGGRETQYF
TRBV6-1	CASTTGGANSPLHF
TRBV9	CASSVGFASSYNSPLHF
TRBV4-3	CASSQEGDGRYGYTF
TRBV19	CASSREQGNGYTF
TRBV18	CASSPLISTDTQYF
TRBV6-4	CASSVRVGETQYF
TRBV28	CASSFGGRRAFF
TRBV7-2	CASSPGGAGELFF
TRBV6-5	CASSYSQGAGELFF
TRBV5-1	CASSLPGQDYGYTF
TRBV6-1	CASSEKPPGENTEAFF
TRBV7-3	CASSLRGYEQYF
TRBV7-8	CASSLGPGWYGYTF
TRBV7-2	CASSNTLGQRGYTF
TRBV19	CASSIYRDSRSTGELFF
TRBV5-4	CASSGIAVPYNEQFF
TRBV28	CASSLLGLAVYNEQFF
TRBV5-1	CASSLSSVSEAFF
TRBV30	CAWGPGAAIYF
TRBV27	CAGHSPDRGFPANYGYTF
TRBV18	CASSPMNRQSTYEQYF